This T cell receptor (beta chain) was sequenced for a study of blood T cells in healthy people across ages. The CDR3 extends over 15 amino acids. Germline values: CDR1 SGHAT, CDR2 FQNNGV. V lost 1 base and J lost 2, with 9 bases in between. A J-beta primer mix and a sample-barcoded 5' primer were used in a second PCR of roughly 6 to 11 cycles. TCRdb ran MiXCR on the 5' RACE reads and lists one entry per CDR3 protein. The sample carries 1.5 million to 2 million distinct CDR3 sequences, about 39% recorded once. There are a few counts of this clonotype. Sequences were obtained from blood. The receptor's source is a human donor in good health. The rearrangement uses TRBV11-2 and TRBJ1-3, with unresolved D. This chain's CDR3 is CASSLVGWAGNTIYF. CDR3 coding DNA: TGTGCCAGCAGCTTAGTTGGATGGGCTGGAAACACCATATATTTT.